This T cell receptor beta chain was documented in a study of T cells in Graves' hyperthyroidism and ophthalmopathy. Amplification of TCR beta CDR3 regions used RNA as the template. HTBI primers were employed in a first-round RT-PCR of the TCR CDR3. TCRdb reprocessed the multiplex PCR reads via MiXCR and lists one record per CDR3 protein. The sample lists about 350,000 distinct CDR3 sequences, 13% to 15% occurring once. A remark on this clonotype: Its specificity is not known. One junction end disagrees with the germline gene, perhaps due to a read error.

Regarding the study as a whole: Ophthalmopathy was identified by the model a median roughly 6.5 months ahead of onset.

Per the germline V gene, CDR1 is SQVTM and CDR2 is ANQGSEA. The CDR3 has 12 amino acids. This TCR was sampled from an older woman with Graves' ophthalmopathy. The V gene is TRBV29-1, the J gene TRBJ2-2, with no clear D. Sequencing used blood. In DNA form, the CDR3 reads TGCGGCGTTTTAGGGCAGACCGGGGAGCTGTTTTTT. Amino acid sequence: CGVLGQTGELFF.